The 10 T cell receptor beta chains listed next were all sequenced from one sample in a study of blood T cell repertoires in COVID-19 (dated by TCRdb to 2019 to 2021). Library preparation was by the immunoSEQ multiplex PCR assay. The table comes from immuneACCESS by way of TCRdb, which keeps in-frame sequences with V and J called. Part of the clones is missing from these tables; in studies checked, under half for an unresolved V gene and the rest for unknown reasons. Across this sample there are tens of thousands of clones, with 79% seen only once. 30% to 35% of the sample belongs to the ten largest clones. Input material: peripheral blood. The receptor set was obtained from a woman aged 80 or over with acute or convalescent COVID-19.

The genes are TRBV6-6 and TRBJ2-7; possibly TRBD1 for D (6 bases). Per the germline V gene, CDR1 is MNHNY and CDR2 is SVGAGI (reference sequence). The CDR3 runs to 14 residues. V was pared by 2 bases and J by 5 bases, with 13 bases between. The CDR3 loop is CASSYGGGRNEQYF. The CDR3 DNA reads as TGTGCCAGCAGTTACGGTGGGGGCAGAAACGAGCAGTACTTC.

This rearrangement joins TRBV6-4 to TRBJ2-3; 12 bases line up with TRBD2. The V gene's germline CDR1 is MRHNA and CDR2 SNTAGT. CDR3 size: 15 residues. V lost 4 bases, J lost 5 bases, and 4 bases stayed unmatched. CDR3 sequence (DNA): TGTGCCAGCAGTGCGACTAGCGGGGGTCGAGATACGCAGTATTTT. It specifies CASSATSGGRDTQYF.

The chain is built from TRBV29-1 and TRBJ1-1; 9 bases fit TRBD1. CDR1 and CDR2 (germline): SQVTM, ANQGSEA. Trimming took 7 bases from V and 5 from J; bases not matched to a gene: 11. This CDR3 comprises 14 residues. The CDR3 is CSATRGQGITEAFF. Here the CDR3 DNA reads TGCAGCGCGACCCGCGGACAGGGGATTACTGAAGCTTTCTTT.

The V call is TRBV6-2 or TRBV6-3, the J call TRBJ2-2, with 11 bases lining up with TRBD1. The V and J ends lost 4 bases and 5 bases, in that order; junction bases with no gene match: 6. CDR1 is MNHEY and CDR2 is SVGEGT in the germline V gene. The CDR3 has 16 amino acids. The CDR3 DNA follows: TGTGCCAGCAGTTTCTTCGGGACAGGGGGGACCGGGGAGCTGTTTTTT. This gives the protein CASSFFGTGGTGELFF.

The chain combines TRBV7-2 with TRBJ1-2; D gene unclear. V was shortened by 5 bases and J by 3 bases, with 4 bases between the two germline ends. The length of the CDR3 is 11 residues. CDR1 SGHTA and CDR2 FQGNSA come from the germline V gene. The DNA of the CDR3 is TGTGCCAGCAGCCCAGACTATGGCTACACCTTC. Translation: CASSPDYGYTF.

The chain has TRBV7-2 and TRBJ2-6; D call uncertain. The CDR3 covers 15 residues. Germline-derived CDR1 and CDR2 are SGHTA and FQGNSA. The V end was cut by 3 bases, the J end by 1 base, with 7 bases between. CDR3 residues: CASSFTLSGANVLTF. The CDR3 nucleotides are TGTGCCAGCAGCTTTACTCTGTCTGGGGCCAACGTCCTGACTTTC.

This sequence joins TRBV7-6 and TRBJ2-1; TRBD1 aligns across 9 bases. Germline-derived CDR1 and CDR2 are SGHVS and FNYEAQ. The CDR3 totals 15 residues. With V trimmed by 5 bases and J by 8 bases, 10 bases remained unmatched. CDR3 bases: TGTGCCAGCAGCACTGGGACAGGGAGACTGGATGAGCAGTTCTTC. The encoded protein is CASSTGTGRLDEQFF.

The chain links TRBV25-1 to TRBJ1-6, with a possible D match to TRBD1 (5 bases). Trimming cost V 6 bases and J 6 bases, with 6 bases left between them. Germline CDR1 MGHDK, CDR2 SYGVNS. The CDR3 loop spans 12 amino acids. The CDR3: CASRDTNSPLHF. DNA of the CDR3: TGTGCCAGCAGGGACACTAATTCACCCCTCCACTTT.

This clone has just a few counts. The chain recombines TRBV2 with TRBJ2-3; 9 bases are shared with TRBD1. Germline trimming cut 6 bases from V and 4 bases from J; bases unmatched to any gene: 8. There are 15 residues in the CDR3. Germline CDR1 and CDR2: SNHLY and FYNNEI. The CDR3: CASRAGTGRPDTQYF. CDR3 coding DNA: TGTGCCAGCAGAGCCGGGACAGGGCGGCCAGATACGCAGTATTTT.

The chain has TRBV6-5 and TRBJ1-3; the D gene is possibly TRBD1 (5 bases). Trimming left V 6 bases short and J 2 bases short, with 11 bases between. Germline-derived CDR1 and CDR2 are MNHEY and SVGAGI. The CDR3 is made up of 14 amino acids. CDR3 sequence: CASRRGDPGNTIYF. The DNA of the CDR3 is TGTGCCAGCAGGCGGGGGGATCCTGGAAACACCATATATTTT.